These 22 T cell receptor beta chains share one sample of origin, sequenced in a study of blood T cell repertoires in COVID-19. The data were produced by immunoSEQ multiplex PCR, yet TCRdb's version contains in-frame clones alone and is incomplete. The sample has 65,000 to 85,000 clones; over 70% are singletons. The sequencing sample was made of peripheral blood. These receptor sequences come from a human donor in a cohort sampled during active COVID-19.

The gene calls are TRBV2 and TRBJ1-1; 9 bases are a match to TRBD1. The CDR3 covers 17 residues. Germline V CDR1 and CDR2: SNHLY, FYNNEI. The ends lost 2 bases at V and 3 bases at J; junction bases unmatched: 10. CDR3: CASSEIGTGIRDTEAFF. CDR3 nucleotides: TGTGCCAGCAGTGAAATAGGGACAGGGATTAGGGACACTGAAGCTTTCTTT.

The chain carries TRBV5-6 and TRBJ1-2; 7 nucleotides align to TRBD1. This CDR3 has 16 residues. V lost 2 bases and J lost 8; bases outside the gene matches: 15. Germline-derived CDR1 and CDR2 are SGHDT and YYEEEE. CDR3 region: CASSLRDSGPDSGYTF. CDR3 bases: TGTGCCAGCAGCTTACGGGACAGCGGTCCAGATTCCGGCTACACCTTC.

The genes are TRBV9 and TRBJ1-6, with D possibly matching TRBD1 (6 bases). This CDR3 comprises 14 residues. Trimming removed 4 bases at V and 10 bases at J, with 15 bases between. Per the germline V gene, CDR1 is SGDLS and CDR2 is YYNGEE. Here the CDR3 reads CASSPSTGNSPLHF. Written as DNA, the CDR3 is TGTGCCAGCAGCCCCAGTACAGGGAACTCACCCCTCCACTTT.

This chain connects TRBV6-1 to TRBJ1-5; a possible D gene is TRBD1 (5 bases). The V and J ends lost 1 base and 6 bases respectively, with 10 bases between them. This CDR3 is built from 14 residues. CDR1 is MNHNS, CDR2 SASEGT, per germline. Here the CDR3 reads CASSEVDRRQPQHF. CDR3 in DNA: TGTGCCAGCAGTGAAGTCGACAGACGTCAGCCCCAGCATTTT.

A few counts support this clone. The CDR3 loop reads CASTLVSSNQPQHF. In DNA form, the CDR3 reads TGTGCCAGCACCCTCGTTTCGAGCAATCAGCCCCAGCATTTT. The chain joins TRBV2 to TRBJ1-5; D is ambiguous. CDR3 length equals 14 residues. The germline V gene encodes CDR1 SNHLY and CDR2 FYNNEI. Deletions cut 7 bases from V and 1 base from J, with 11 bases between.

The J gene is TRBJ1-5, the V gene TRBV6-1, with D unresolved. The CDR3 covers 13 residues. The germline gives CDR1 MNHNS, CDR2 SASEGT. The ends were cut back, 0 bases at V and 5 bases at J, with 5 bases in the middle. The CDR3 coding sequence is TGTGCCAGCAGTGAAGCTCCGTATCAGCCCCAGCATTTT. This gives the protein CASSEAPYQPQHF.

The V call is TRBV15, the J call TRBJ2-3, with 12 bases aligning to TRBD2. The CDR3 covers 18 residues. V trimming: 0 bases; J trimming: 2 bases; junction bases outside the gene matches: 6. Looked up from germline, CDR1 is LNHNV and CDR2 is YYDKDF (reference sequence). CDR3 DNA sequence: TGTGCCACCAGCAGAGAAAAACTAGCGGGAGGCTTCACAGATACGCAGTATTTT. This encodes CATSREKLAGGFTDTQYF.

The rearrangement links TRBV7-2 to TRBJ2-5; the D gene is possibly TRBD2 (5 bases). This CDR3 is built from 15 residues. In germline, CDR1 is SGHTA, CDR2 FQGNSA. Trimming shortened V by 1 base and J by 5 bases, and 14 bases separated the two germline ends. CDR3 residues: CASSLGGRMAETQYF. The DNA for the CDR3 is TGTGCCAGCAGCTTAGGTGGGAGAATGGCGGAGACCCAGTACTTC.

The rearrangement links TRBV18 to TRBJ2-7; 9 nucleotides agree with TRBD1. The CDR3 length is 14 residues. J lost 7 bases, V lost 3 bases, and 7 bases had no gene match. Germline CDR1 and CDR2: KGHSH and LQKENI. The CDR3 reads CASSPGQGGGEQYV. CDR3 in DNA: TGTGCCAGCTCACCGGGACAGGGCGGGGGAGAGCAGTACGTC.

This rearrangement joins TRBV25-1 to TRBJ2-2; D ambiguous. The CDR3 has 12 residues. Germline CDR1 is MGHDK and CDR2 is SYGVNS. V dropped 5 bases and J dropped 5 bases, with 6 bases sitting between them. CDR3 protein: CASSYGTGELFF. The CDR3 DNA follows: TGTGCCAGCAGTTACGGGACCGGGGAGCTGTTTTTT.

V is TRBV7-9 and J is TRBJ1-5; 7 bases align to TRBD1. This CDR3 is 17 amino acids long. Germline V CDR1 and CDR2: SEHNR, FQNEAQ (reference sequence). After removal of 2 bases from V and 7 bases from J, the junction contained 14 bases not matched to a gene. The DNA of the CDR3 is TGTGCCAGCAGCTTATCCGACTGGACAGGCGCGGACCAGCCCCAGCATTTT. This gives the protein CASSLSDWTGADQPQHF.

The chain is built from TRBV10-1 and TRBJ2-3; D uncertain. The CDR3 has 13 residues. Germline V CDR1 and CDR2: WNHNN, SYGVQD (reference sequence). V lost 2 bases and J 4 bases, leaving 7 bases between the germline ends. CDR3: CASSEGSPDTQYF. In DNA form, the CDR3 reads TGCGCCAGCAGTGAGGGTAGCCCAGATACGCAGTATTTT.

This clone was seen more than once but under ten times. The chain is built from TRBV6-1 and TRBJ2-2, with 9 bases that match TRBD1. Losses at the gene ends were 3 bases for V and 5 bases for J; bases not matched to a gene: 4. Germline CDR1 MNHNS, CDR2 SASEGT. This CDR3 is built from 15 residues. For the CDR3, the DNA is TGTGCCAGCAGTGATCTAGGACAGGGGACCGGGGAGCTGTTTTTT. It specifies CASSDLGQGTGELFF.

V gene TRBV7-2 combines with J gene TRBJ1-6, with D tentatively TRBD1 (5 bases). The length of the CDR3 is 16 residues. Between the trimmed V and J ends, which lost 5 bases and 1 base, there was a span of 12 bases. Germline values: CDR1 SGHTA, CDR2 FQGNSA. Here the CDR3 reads CASSNPGQSYNSPLHF. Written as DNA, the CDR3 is TGTGCCAGCAGCAATCCAGGGCAGTCCTATAATTCACCCCTCCACTTT.

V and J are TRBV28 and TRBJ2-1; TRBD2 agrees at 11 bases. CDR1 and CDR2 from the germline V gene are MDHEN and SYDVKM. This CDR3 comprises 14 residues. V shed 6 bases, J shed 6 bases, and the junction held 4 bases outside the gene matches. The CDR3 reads CASRPSGGPNEQFF. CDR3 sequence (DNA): TGTGCCAGCAGGCCTAGCGGGGGGCCCAATGAGCAGTTCTTC.

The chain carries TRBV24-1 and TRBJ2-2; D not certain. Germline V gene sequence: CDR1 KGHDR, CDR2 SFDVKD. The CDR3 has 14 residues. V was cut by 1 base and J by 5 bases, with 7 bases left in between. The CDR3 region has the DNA TGTGCCACCAGTGATTTAATCCGTACCGGGGAGCTGTTTTTT. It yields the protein CATSDLIRTGELFF.

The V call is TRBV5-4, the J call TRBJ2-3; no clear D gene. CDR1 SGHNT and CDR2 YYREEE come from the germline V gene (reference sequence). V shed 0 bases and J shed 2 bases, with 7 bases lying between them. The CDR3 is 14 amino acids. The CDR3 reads CASSLESLTDTQYF. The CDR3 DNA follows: TGTGCCAGCAGCTTGGAGAGTCTCACAGATACGCAGTATTTT. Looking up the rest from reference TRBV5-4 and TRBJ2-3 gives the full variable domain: ETGVTQSPTHLIKTRGQQVTLRCSSQSGHNTVSWYQQALGQGPQFIFQYYREEENGRGNFPPRFSGLQFPNYSSELNVNALELDDSALYLCASSLESLTDTQYFGPGTRLTVL.

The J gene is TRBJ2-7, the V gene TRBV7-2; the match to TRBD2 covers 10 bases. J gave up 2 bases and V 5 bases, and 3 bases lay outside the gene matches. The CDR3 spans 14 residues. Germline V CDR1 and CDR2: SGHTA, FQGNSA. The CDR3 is CASSKLAGPYEQYV. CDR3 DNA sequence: TGTGCCAGCAGCAAACTAGCGGGACCCTACGAGCAGTACGTC.

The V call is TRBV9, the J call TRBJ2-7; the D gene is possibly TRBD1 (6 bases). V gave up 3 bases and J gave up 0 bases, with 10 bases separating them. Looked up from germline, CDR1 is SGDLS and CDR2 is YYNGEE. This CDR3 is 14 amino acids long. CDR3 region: CASSAAGASYEQYF. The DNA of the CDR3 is TGTGCCAGCAGCGCTGCAGGGGCCTCCTACGAGCAGTACTTC.

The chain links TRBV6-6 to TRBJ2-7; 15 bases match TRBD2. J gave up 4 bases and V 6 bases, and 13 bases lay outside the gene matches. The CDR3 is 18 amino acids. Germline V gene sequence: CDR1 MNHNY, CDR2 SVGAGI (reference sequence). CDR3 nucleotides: TGTGCCAGCAGCCGACCACTAGGACTAGCGGGAGGGATTTACGAGCAGTACGTC. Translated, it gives CASSRPLGLAGGIYEQYV.

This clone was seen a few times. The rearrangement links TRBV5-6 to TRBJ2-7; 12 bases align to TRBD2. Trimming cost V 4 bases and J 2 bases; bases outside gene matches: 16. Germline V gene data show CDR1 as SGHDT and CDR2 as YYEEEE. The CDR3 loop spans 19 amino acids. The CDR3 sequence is CASSPGLGTSGPDPYEQYV. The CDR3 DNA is TGTGCCAGCAGCCCGGGGTTGGGGACTAGCGGGCCTGATCCCTACGAGCAGTACGTC.

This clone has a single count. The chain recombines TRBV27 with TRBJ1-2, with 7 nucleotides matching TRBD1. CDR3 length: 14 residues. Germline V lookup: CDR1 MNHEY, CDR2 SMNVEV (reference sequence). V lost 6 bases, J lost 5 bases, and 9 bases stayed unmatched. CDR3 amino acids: CASSPGGGAYGYTF. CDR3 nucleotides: TGTGCCAGCAGCCCCGGAGGGGGCGCTTATGGCTACACCTTC.